These T cell receptor beta chains were read from a single sample in a study of technical replicates of blood from four donors. The protocol was immunoSEQ multiplex PCR, while the TCRdb copy is restricted to in-frame clones and leaves out a portion. The sample contains approximately 79,000 clones, approximately 95% of which appear only once. The sample comprised T cells isolated from PBMCs. The receptors here all came from a human donor in good health. Each CDR3 is given without its conserved first and last residue.

V gene	J gene	CDR3 protein
TRBV6-5	TRBJ1-2	ASSPGGGRRLGYT
TRBV7-9	TRBJ2-1	ASSISGRINEQF
TRBV5-6	TRBJ2-1	ASSLGGTGNEQF
TRBV19	TRBJ2-3	ASSAQAGGSTDTQY
TRBV19	TRBJ1-4	ASSTRQGYSTNEKLF
TRBV6-1	TRBJ2-1	ASSVAPPGERSYNEQF
TRBV5-1	TRBJ2-7	ASSRLVGGGYEQY
TRBV15	TRBJ2-7	ATSRDGDSIYEQY
TRBV14	TRBJ2-2	ASSQGDRGVLF
TRBV30	TRBJ2-2	AWRSQGAGAGELF
TRBV7-2	TRBJ2-3	ASSVRGAEDTQY
TRBV6-6	TRBJ2-1	ASRPGAGATNEQF
TRBV7-2	TRBJ2-3	ASSLGPGSQPQY
TRBV2	TRBJ1-1	ASLRRNSEAF
TRBV2	TRBJ1-6	ASSGGRLGWSPLH
TRBV20-1	TRBJ1-2	SAATGGGYT
TRBV7-9	TRBJ2-1	ASSLARDYPNEQF
TRBV7-9	TRBJ2-7	ASSPARGEIGYEQY
TRBV21-1	TRBJ2-5	ASSVHPGLSWTQY
TRBV7-2	TRBJ1-2	ASSPTARVDYGYT
TRBV19	TRBJ2-7	ASGDRPYEQY
TRBV9	TRBJ2-1	ASSVGQGAGNEQF
TRBV11-2	TRBJ2-7	ASSSRDRGYEQY
TRBV6-1	TRBJ2-1	ASSDGQGVYNEQF
TRBV4-1	TRBJ1-2	ASSQSTGRDNYGYT
TRBV2	TRBJ2-2	ASHKEANTGELF
TRBV9	TRBJ2-3	ASTTSGKVTDTQY
TRBV7-8	TRBJ2-5	ASSPRRSQETQY
TRBV6-5	TRBJ1-1	ASSSGDETEAF
TRBV11-2	TRBJ1-2	ASSLVRLRDYGYT
TRBV5-1	TRBJ1-2	ASSPDRLYGYT
TRBV9	TRBJ1-1	ASSVGMGGTEAF
TRBV4-2	TRBJ1-2	ASSQDLEGWVGYT
TRBV15	TRBJ2-1	ATGTGFNEQF
TRBV5-4	TRBJ2-5	ASSAPTSGLKETQY
TRBV7-9	TRBJ2-5	ASSLAGGRETQY
TRBV5-1	TRBJ2-3	ASSFPSSTDTQY
TRBV5-1	TRBJ2-1	ASSLAPGGLGQDEQF
TRBV12-5	TRBJ2-7	ASGYEGEQY
TRBV11-2	TRBJ1-2	ASSLTTWGGPSNYGYT